Shown below are 32 T cell receptor beta chains from a single sample sequenced in a study of T cell repertoires in cytomegalovirus infection. TCRdb called the reads again in MiXCR, with one record for every CDR3 protein. The table shows some 500,000 distinct CDR3 sequences, with 30% to 40% occurring only once. No antigen has been assigned to these receptors. This specimen consisted of cultured PBMCs, obtained from culture after CMV antigen stimulation. The receptors shown here come from a human donor in good health (CMV status not recorded). Some clones in this sample may be carry-over from other donors' samples.

The chain uses TRBV6-2 or TRBV6-3 and TRBJ2-7, with 8 nucleotides matching TRBD2. Germline CDR1 reads MNHEY; CDR2 reads SVGEGT. V trimming: 0 bases; J trimming: 1 base; junction bases outside the gene matches: 2. The CDR3 is 15 amino acids. The CDR3 region is CASSYSAGGSYEQYV. The CDR3 bases are TGTGCCAGCAGTTACTCCGCGGGGGGTTCCTACGAGCAGTACGTC.

CDR3 nucleotide sequence: TGCGCCAGCAGCCAACAGACAGATCACGTTGAAAAACTGTTTTTT. It specifies CASSQQTDHVEKLFF. V usage is TRBV4-1 and J usage is TRBJ1-4; perhaps TRBD1 as D (5 bases). The CDR3 length is 15 residues. From germline, CDR1 is MGHRA and CDR2 YSYEKL. Trimming stripped 2 bases from V and 7 bases from J, with 14 bases between.

The sample holds many counts of this clonotype. The chain combines TRBV7-2 with TRBJ2-7; TRBD2 aligns across 7 bases. After removal of 3 bases from V and 2 bases from J, the junction contained 7 bases not matched to a gene. The CDR3 loop spans 15 amino acids. CDR1 is SGHTA and CDR2 is FQGNSA in the germline V gene. Here the CDR3 reads CASSFSSGLPYEQYF. The CDR3 DNA is TGTGCCAGCAGCTTCTCTAGCGGTCTCCCCTACGAGCAGTACTTC.

In its sample, this clonotype was seen many times. This chain joins TRBV7-2 and TRBJ2-3; 10 nucleotides align to TRBD1. With V trimmed by 5 bases and J by 4 bases, 6 bases remained unmatched. CDR1 is SGHTA, CDR2 FQGNSA, per germline. The CDR3 has 15 amino acids. Here the CDR3 DNA reads TGTGCCAGCAGCCCTTACGGACAGGGGGCAGATACGCAGTATTTT. Its protein is CASSPYGQGADTQYF.

This chain links TRBV10-3 with TRBJ2-3, with TRBD2 as a possible D gene (6 bases). Trimming took 4 bases from V and 0 from J, leaving 11 bases between them. The CDR3 sequence is 15 residues long. Germline CDR1 and CDR2: ENHRY and SYGVKD. The CDR3 is CAISAGGASTDTQYF. As DNA, the CDR3 is TGTGCCATCAGTGCTGGCGGGGCTAGCACAGATACGCAGTATTTT.

This clonotype was seen more than once but under ten times. The genes are TRBV7-2 and TRBJ1-6; D not certain. CDR3 size: 17 residues. Germline assignment: CDR1 SGHTA and CDR2 FQGNSA. V lost 2 bases and J 4 bases, leaving 15 bases between the germline ends. This CDR3 is CASSLMAGVSYNSPLHF. CDR3 coding DNA: TGTGCCAGCAGCTTAATGGCGGGAGTTTCGTATAATTCACCCCTCCACTTT.

The chain combines TRBV6-6 with TRBJ1-4; perhaps TRBD1 as D (6 bases). CDR1 is MNHNY and CDR2 is SVGAGI in the germline V gene (reference sequence). The CDR3 contains 18 residues. V lost 4 bases, J lost 0 bases, and 18 bases lay in between. As DNA, the CDR3 is TGTGCCAGCAGTTTTGCTGGGGGCGCCGTCGCAACTAATGAAAAACTGTTTTTT. Encoded protein: CASSFAGGAVATNEKLFF.

The chain is built from TRBV20-1 and TRBJ2-3, with D hard to call. The CDR3 loop spans 15 amino acids. V lost 3 bases, J lost 0 bases, and 13 bases lay in between. Germline V gene sequence: CDR1 DFQATT, CDR2 SNEGSKA (reference sequence). The CDR3 loop is CSARHTVRSTDTQYF. The CDR3 DNA reads TGCAGTGCTAGGCATACCGTTCGGAGCACAGATACGCAGTATTTT.

The chain combines TRBV12-3 or TRBV12-4 with TRBJ2-1; D remains ambiguous. CDR3 length: 13 residues. Trimming removed 6 bases from V and 6 bases from J, with 12 bases in between. As DNA, the CDR3 is TGTGCCAGCAGACCCCCCTATTCCAATGAGCAGTTCTTC. It translates to CASRPPYSNEQFF.

Here the CDR3 DNA reads TGTGCCAGCAGCTTAGTGGGACAGGGCCCCACAGATACGCAGTATTTT. This encodes CASSLVGQGPTDTQYF. The chain is built from TRBV7-2 and TRBJ2-3; 9 bases match TRBD1. The ends lost 1 base at V and 2 bases at J; junction bases unmatched: 4. This CDR3 contains 16 residues. Germline-derived CDR1 and CDR2 are SGHTA and FQGNSA.

This clonotype appeared a few times. This chain links TRBV19 with TRBJ2-1; a weak D match, TRBD2 (6 bases). The length of the CDR3 is 16 residues. Trimming left V 5 bases short and J 11 bases short, with 25 bases between. Germline assignment: CDR1 LNHDA and CDR2 SQIVND (reference sequence). The CDR3 DNA follows: TGTGCCAGTAGTTCTCCCGGGACTGGGTGGGGCGGTCAGCAGTTCTTC. It is translated as CASSSPGTGWGGQQFF.

This clonotype occurred many times. The chain carries TRBV7-2 and TRBJ2-2; D perhaps matches TRBD1 (6 bases). Germline CDR1 reads SGHTA; CDR2 reads FQGNSA. V dropped 6 bases and J dropped 4 bases, with 12 bases sitting between them. This CDR3 spans 14 amino acids. The CDR3 nucleotides read TGTGCCAGCAGATTCGACAGGATCACCGGGGAGCTGTTTTTT. Amino acid sequence: CASRFDRITGELFF.

The chain couples TRBV7-2 to TRBJ2-7, with 9 bases fitting TRBD2. The junction had 3 bases not matched to a gene; V was cut back by 3 bases and J by 0 bases. The CDR3 extends over 15 amino acids. The germline V gene has CDR1 SGHTA and CDR2 FQGNSA. The CDR3 spells CASSFSGRPSYEQYF. CDR3 DNA: TGTGCCAGCAGCTTTAGCGGGAGACCCTCCTACGAGCAGTACTTC. Together with reference TRBV7-2 and TRBJ2-7, the CDR3 gives the full variable domain: GAGVSQSPSNKVTEKGKDVELRCDPISGHTALYWYRQSLGQGLEFLIYFQGNSAPDKSGLPSDRFSAERTGGSVSTLTIQRTQQEDSAVYLCASSFSGRPSYEQYFGPGTRLTVT.

The chain uses TRBV12-3 or TRBV12-4 and TRBJ1-5, with D uncertain. V lost 5 bases, J lost 1 base, and 6 bases lay in between. The CDR3 runs 13 residues. CDR3 amino acids: CASSIRSNQPQHF. The DNA for the CDR3 is TGTGCCAGCAGTATTAGGAGCAATCAGCCCCAGCATTTT.

This clonotype was counted a few times. This rearrangement joins TRBV19 to TRBJ2-1; 10 positions agree with TRBD2. Looked up from germline, CDR1 is LNHDA and CDR2 is SQIVND (reference sequence). Losses at the gene ends were 5 bases for V and 7 bases for J; bases not matched to a gene: 8. The CDR3 runs 15 residues. CDR3 region: CASSRAGGPGNEQFF. CDR3 coding DNA: TGTGCCAGTAGTCGAGCGGGAGGGCCGGGGAATGAGCAGTTCTTC.

The chain links TRBV11-2 to TRBJ2-3; D call uncertain. Germline loops: CDR1 SGHAT, CDR2 FQNNGV. The CDR3 is 16 residues long. Deletions cut 6 bases from V and 0 bases from J, with 16 bases between. The CDR3 sequence is CASSPLWGTSTDTQYF. The CDR3 DNA is TGTGCCAGCAGTCCCCTTTGGGGTACTAGCACAGATACGCAGTATTTT. Using reference TRBV11-2 and TRBJ2-3 for the parts outside the CDR3, the full variable domain is EAGVAQSPRYKIIEKRQSVAFWCNPISGHATLYWYQQILGQGPKLLIQFQNNGVVDDSQLPKDRFSAERLKGVDSTLKIQPAKLEDSAVYLCASSPLWGTSTDTQYFGPGTRLTVL.

The CDR3 reads CASSRTGTVAEAFF. The CDR3 DNA reads as TGTGCCAGCAGCCGGACAGGGACTGTCGCTGAAGCTTTCTTT. V gene TRBV2 combines with J gene TRBJ1-1, with 8 bases identical to TRBD1. Germline V lookup: CDR1 SNHLY, CDR2 FYNNEI. Germline trimming cut 6 bases from V and 6 bases from J; bases unmatched to any gene: 9. There are 14 residues in the CDR3.

The V call is TRBV12-3 or TRBV12-4, the J call TRBJ1-1; D unresolved. V was shortened by 8 bases and J by 5 bases, with 18 bases between the two germline ends. The CDR3 runs 14 residues. The CDR3 reads CASGDYGFQTEAFF. The CDR3 nucleotides are TGTGCCAGCGGTGATTATGGCTTCCAAACTGAAGCTTTCTTT.

This clonotype was detected only once. The gene calls are TRBV12-3 or TRBV12-4 and TRBJ1-1, with a weak D call TRBD1 (5 bases). V was trimmed by 3 bases and J by 1 base, leaving 12 bases between them. This CDR3 comprises 15 residues. CDR3 in DNA: TGTGCCAGCAGTTTGGGGTGGGGGGGGAACACTGAAGCTTTCTTT. It is translated as CASSLGWGGNTEAFF.

This clonotype has a handful of counts. The rearrangement uses TRBV7-6 and TRBJ2-5; D gene ambiguous. V was trimmed by 5 bases and J by 4 bases, leaving 14 bases between them. The V gene's germline CDR1 is SGHVS and CDR2 FNYEAQ. The CDR3 totals 14 residues. The CDR3 region has the DNA TGTGCCAGCAGCGATCGGACGGGCTTAGAGACCCAGTACTTC. Its translation is CASSDRTGLETQYF.

The rearrangement joins TRBV7-2 to TRBJ2-2; D not resolved. Germline CDR1 reads SGHTA; CDR2 reads FQGNSA. CDR3 length: 15 residues. Trimming cost V 1 base and J 5 bases, with 11 bases left between them. CDR3 protein: CASSLVLGETGELFF. CDR3 sequence (DNA): TGTGCCAGCAGCTTAGTACTGGGTGAGACCGGGGAGCTGTTTTTT.

This clonotype has a handful of counts. V is TRBV5-6 and J is TRBJ2-5; 7 nucleotides align to TRBD2. CDR3 size: 16 residues. The V gene end was trimmed by 0 bases and the J gene end by 3 bases; junction bases not matched to a gene: 8. Per the germline V gene, CDR1 is SGHDT and CDR2 is YYEEEE. CDR3 nucleotides: TGTGCCAGCAGCTTGGAACGGGCGGGAGTGGAAGAGACCCAGTACTTC. This sequence encodes CASSLERAGVEETQYF. Full variable domain (outside the CDR3, taken from reference TRBV5-6 and TRBJ2-5): DAGVTQSPTHLIKTRGQQVTLRCSPKSGHDTVSWYQQALGQGPQFIFQYYEEEERQRGNFPDRFSGHQFPNYSSELNVNALLLGDSALYLCASSLERAGVEETQYFGPGTRLLVL.

This clonotype was counted only a few times. The chain couples TRBV14 to TRBJ2-1; D perhaps matches TRBD1 (5 bases). Germline values: CDR1 SGHDN, CDR2 FVKESK. The CDR3 consists of 17 residues. V lost 0 bases to trimming and J lost 3 bases, with 15 bases between them. CDR3 sequence: CASSQDTLDRNYNEQFF. In nucleotides, the CDR3 is TGTGCCAGCAGCCAAGATACTTTAGACAGAAACTACAATGAGCAGTTCTTC.

This clonotype was seen a few times. The chain combines TRBV7-6 with TRBJ2-1; D might be TRBD1 (6 bases). Germline V gene data show CDR1 as SGHVS and CDR2 as FNYEAQ. This CDR3 spans 17 amino acids. Between the trimmed V and J ends, which lost 5 bases and 0 bases, there was a span of 17 bases. CDR3 bases: TGTGCCAGCAGCCCAAACGCAGGGGCTTTCTCCTACAATGAGCAGTTCTTC. It encodes CASSPNAGAFSYNEQFF.

This clonotype has at least ten counts. J is TRBJ2-2 and V is TRBV6-1, with D unresolved. The CDR3 is 13 amino acids. Germline CDR1 reads MNHNS; CDR2 reads SASEGT. Trimming took off 6 bases at V and 6 bases at J, with 11 bases between the two ends. CDR3 DNA sequence: TGTGCCAGCAGCCCCCCGCGCGCCGGGGAGCTGTTTTTT. Encoded protein: CASSPPRAGELFF.

This sequence joins TRBV11-2 and TRBJ2-2; D possibly corresponds to TRBD2 (5 bases). The length of the CDR3 is 14 residues. The V and J ends lost 5 bases and 6 bases respectively, with 13 bases between them. Germline V gene lookup returns CDR1 SGHAT and CDR2 FQNNGV. The CDR3 DNA reads TGTGCCAGCAGCCCGACCCTAGCTTCCGGGGAGCTGTTTTTT. Protein sequence: CASSPTLASGELFF.

The CDR3 DNA reads as TGTGCCAGTAAAAACCAGGTTTACGATACGCAGTATTTT. Its protein product is CASKNQVYDTQYF. The gene calls are TRBV19 and TRBJ2-3; D is unresolved. Germline V gene sequence: CDR1 LNHDA, CDR2 SQIVND (reference sequence). The ends were cut back, 7 bases at V and 6 bases at J, with 14 bases in the middle. This CDR3 comprises 13 residues.

The chain joins TRBV27 to TRBJ2-7; 9 nucleotides match TRBD2. The germline gives CDR1 MNHEY, CDR2 SMNVEV (reference sequence). This CDR3 has 16 amino acids. V was pared by 3 bases and J by 2 bases, with 8 bases of the junction left unmatched. CDR3 loop: CASSFWPSGIAYEQYV. The CDR3 bases are TGTGCCAGCAGTTTTTGGCCTAGCGGGATCGCCTACGAGCAGTACGTC.

The rearrangement joins TRBV2 to TRBJ2-7; 12 positions match TRBD2. The CDR3 runs to 14 residues. CDR1 SNHLY and CDR2 FYNNEI come from the germline V gene. The V gene end was trimmed by 7 bases and the J gene end by 2 bases; junction bases not matched to a gene: 3. In DNA form, the CDR3 reads TGTGCCAGCACTCGGACTAGCGGGACCTACGAGCAGTACTTC. It specifies CASTRTSGTYEQYF.

The genes are TRBV29-1 and TRBJ1-4; weak D call: TRBD1 (6 bases). CDR1 is SQVTM, CDR2 ANQGSEA, per germline. Trimming left V 1 base short and J 7 bases short, with 19 bases between. CDR3 length: 16 amino acids. CDR3 coding DNA: TGCAGCGTTGAAGCCGGGGTCGGGACAAAGCCTGAAAAACTGTTTTTT. It codes for CSVEAGVGTKPEKLFF.

This clonotype has only a few counts. The chain carries TRBV7-8 and TRBJ1-1; D is undetermined. Germline-derived CDR1 and CDR2 are SGHVS and FQNEAQ. This CDR3 is built from 16 residues. Trimming pared 3 bases from V and 0 bases from J, leaving 14 bases between. The CDR3 loop reads CASSFLPGILNTEAFF. For the CDR3, the DNA is TGTGCCAGCAGCTTCCTACCGGGCATCCTGAACACTGAAGCTTTCTTT.

The chain employs TRBV29-1 and TRBJ1-1; D is undetermined. CDR1 and CDR2 from the germline V gene are SQVTM and ANQGSEA. V was cut by 4 bases and J by 3 bases, with 3 bases left in between. The CDR3 spans 10 residues. In DNA, the CDR3 is TGCAGCGTTGTCGACACTGAAGCTTTCTTT. It specifies CSVVDTEAFF.